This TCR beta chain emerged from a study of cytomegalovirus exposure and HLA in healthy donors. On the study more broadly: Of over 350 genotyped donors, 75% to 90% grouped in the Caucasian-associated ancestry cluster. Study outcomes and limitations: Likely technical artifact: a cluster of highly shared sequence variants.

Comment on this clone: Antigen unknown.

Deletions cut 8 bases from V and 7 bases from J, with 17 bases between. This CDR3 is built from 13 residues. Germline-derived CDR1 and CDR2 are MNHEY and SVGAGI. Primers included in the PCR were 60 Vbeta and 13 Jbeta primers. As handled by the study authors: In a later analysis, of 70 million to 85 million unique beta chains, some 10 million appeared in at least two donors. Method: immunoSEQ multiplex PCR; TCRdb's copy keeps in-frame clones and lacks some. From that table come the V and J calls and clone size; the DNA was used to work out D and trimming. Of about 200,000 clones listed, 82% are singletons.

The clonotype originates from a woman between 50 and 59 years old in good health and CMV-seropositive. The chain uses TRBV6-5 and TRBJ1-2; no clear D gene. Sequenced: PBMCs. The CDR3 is CASGVLFGGGYTF. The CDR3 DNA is TGTGCCAGCGGAGTCTTATTTGGCGGTGGCTACACCTTC.